The 2 T cell receptor beta chains listed next were all sequenced from one sample in a study of Ad26.COV2.S vaccination and SARS-CoV-2 variants. Treatment in this sample: around 19 received Ad26.COV2.S at low or high dose, single or two shots; five or six received placebo; per-sample allocation not given. Day 63 after the first vaccine or placebo injection was the time point for sampling. Repertoires were generated with immunoSEQ multiplex PCR, while TCRdb's copy carries only in-frame clones and drops some. There are fewer than 400,000 clones in the sample; almost 90% occur only once, and around 5.5% lies in the top ten. The sample consisted of peripheral blood, taken in a trial of Ad26.COV2.S vaccine versus placebo. The receptors were sampled from a person between 18 and 65 years old who received the Ad26.COV2.S COVID-19 vaccine or a placebo.

The chain has TRBV29-1 and TRBJ1-1, with D uncertain. Germline lookup yields CDR1 SQVTM and CDR2 ANQGSEA. The CDR3 contains 14 residues. V shed 1 base and J shed 1 base, with 10 bases lying between them. Here the CDR3 DNA reads TGCAGCGTTGAAGGGAGGGCGGGGAACACTGAAGCTTTCTTT. Residues: CSVEGRAGNTEAFF.

The rearrangement joins TRBV19 to TRBJ2-1; 11 nucleotides line up with TRBD2. CDR1 and CDR2 (germline): LNHDA, SQIVND (reference sequence). V gave up 4 bases and J gave up 0 bases; unmatched junction bases: 2. The CDR3 totals 16 residues. Written as DNA, the CDR3 is TGTGCCAGTAGTACAACTAGCGGGAGCTCCTACAATGAGCAGTTCTTC. Protein sequence: CASSTTSGSSYNEQFF. Complete variable domain (other parts from reference TRBV19 and TRBJ2-1): DGGITQSPKYLFRKEGQNVTLSCEQNLNHDAMYWYRQDPGQGLRLIYYSQIVNDFQKGDIAEGYSVSREKKESFPLTVTSAQKNPTAFYLCASSTTSGSSYNEQFFGPGTRLTVL.